The clone carrying this T cell receptor (beta chain) was seen a handful of times. Here immunoSEQ multiplex PCR was the method, and the copy in TCRdb shows in-frame clones only, minus some. The table shows about 520,000 clones, with over 75% occurring only once. The sample originates from a study of shared clonotypes between healthy human individuals. The CDR3 runs to 14 residues. Trimming stripped 2 bases from V and 0 bases from J, with 5 bases between. In germline, CDR1 is SGHTA, CDR2 FQGTGA. Sequences were obtained from PBMCs. V and J are TRBV7-3 and TRBJ1-3, with D uncertain. The clonotype was recovered from a woman in her 40s in good health. Some clones in this sample may be carry-over from other donors' samples. The CDR3 DNA sequence: TGTGCCAGCAGCTTATCCGTCTCTGGAAACACCATATATTTT. This codes for CASSLSVSGNTIYF. The variable domain in full, with the rest retrieved from reference TRBV7-3 and TRBJ1-3, is GAGVSQTPSNKVTEKGKYVELRCDPISGHTALYWYRQSLGQGPEFLIYFQGTGAADDSGLPNDRFFAVRPEGSVSTLKIQRTERGDSAVYLCASSLSVSGNTIYFGEGSWLTVV.